These 27 T cell receptor beta chains were sequenced from one sample in a study of cytomegalovirus exposure and HLA in healthy donors. Vbeta (60) and Jbeta (13) primers were used in the PCR. The data were produced by immunoSEQ multiplex PCR, yet TCRdb's version contains in-frame clones alone and is incomplete. Among about 160,000 clones listed, around 80% were seen once. The sample consisted of PBMCs. The receptors were sampled from a woman between 50 and 59 years old in good health and CMV-seropositive.

The V and J genes are TRBV11-3 and TRBJ2-2; TRBD2 matches at 7 bases. Germline values: CDR1 SGHNT, CDR2 YENEEA. The CDR3 consists of 14 residues. V was pared by 8 bases and J by 0 bases, with 3 bases of the junction left unmatched. The CDR3 sequence: CASRGGSNTGELFF. The CDR3 DNA sequence: TGTGCCAGCCGCGGGGGATCGAACACCGGGGAGCTGTTTTTT.

A few counts support this clone. V gene TRBV10-1 combines with J gene TRBJ1-1; D unresolved. This CDR3 has 18 residues. Trimming took off 0 bases at V and 11 bases at J, with 28 bases between the two ends. Germline CDR1 is WNHNN and CDR2 is SYGVQD (reference sequence). CDR3 loop: CASSESRPLGISGGSAFF. The CDR3 DNA follows: TGCGCCAGCAGTGAGTCTCGACCCCTGGGAATTTCGGGTGGGAGTGCTTTCTTT.

The chain uses TRBV25-1 and TRBJ2-5; 9 bases are shared with TRBD2. The DNA end is a closer match to TRBJ2-7, so the J assignment may be wrong. CDR3 length: 13 amino acids. Per germline, CDR1 MGHDK and CDR2 SYGVNS. CDR3 nucleotide sequence: TGTGCCAGCGATCAAGCGGGAGGTTACGAGCAGTACTTC. This gives the protein CASDQAGGYEQYF.

The CDR3 DNA reads TGTGCCAGCAGCCGGACTAGCGACTCCTACGAGCAGTACTTC. The encoded protein is CASSRTSDSYEQYF. This sequence joins TRBV4-2 and TRBJ2-7, with 9 bases lining up with TRBD2. The junction had 1 base not matched to a gene; V was cut back by 4 bases and J by 0 bases. CDR1 LGHNA and CDR2 YNFKEQ come from the germline V gene. The CDR3 spans 14 residues.

The J gene is TRBJ1-3, the V gene TRBV5-1, with D unresolved. Trimming removed 0 bases at V and 0 bases at J, with 10 bases between. Germline loops: CDR1 SGHRS, CDR2 YFSETQ. The length of the CDR3 is 16 residues. The CDR3 region is CASSLDLAGSGNTIYF. In DNA form, the CDR3 reads TGCGCCAGCAGCTTGGATCTCGCCGGCTCTGGAAACACCATATATTTT.

This chain links TRBV6-4 with TRBJ2-2; tentative D call: TRBD2 (6 bases). There are 15 residues in the CDR3. Trimming cost V 4 bases and J 7 bases, with 16 bases left between them. Germline V gene sequence: CDR1 MRHNA, CDR2 SNTAGT. The CDR3 loop is CASSGLTTSLGELFF. The CDR3 nucleotides read TGTGCCAGCAGTGGCCTGACGACTAGTCTCGGGGAGCTGTTTTTT.

Comments on this clone: Different DNA sequences within this sample yield the same CDR3. The chain employs TRBV7-8 and TRBJ1-5; D might be TRBD1 (5 bases). In germline, CDR1 is SGHVS, CDR2 FQNEAQ. The CDR3 has 14 amino acids. V dropped 10 bases and J dropped 7 bases, with 20 bases sitting between them. DNA for the CDR3: TGTGCCACTACACCCCGGCCGGGGGACCAGCCCCAGCATTTT. It specifies CATTPRPGDQPQHF. Using reference TRBV7-8 and TRBJ1-5 for the parts outside the CDR3, the full variable domain is GAGVSQSPRYKVAKRGQDVALRCDPISGHVSLFWYQQALGQGPEFLTYFQNEAQLDKSGLPSDRFFAERPEGSVSTLKIQRTQQEDSAVYLCATTPRPGDQPQHFGDGTRLSIL.

This clone has only a few counts. The V and J genes are TRBV29-1 and TRBJ2-5; D is unresolved. V was trimmed by 3 bases and J by 1 base, leaving 6 bases between them. The CDR3 totals 12 residues. CDR1 and CDR2 (germline): SQVTM, ANQGSEA. The DNA of the CDR3 is TGCAGCGTTGATGGCTCCCAAGAGACCCAGTACTTC. Translated, it gives CSVDGSQETQYF.

This chain connects TRBV7-3 to TRBJ2-1; 13 bases are shared with TRBD2. Germline V gene sequence: CDR1 SGHTA, CDR2 FQGTGA. The CDR3 length is 13 residues. V shed 5 bases, J shed 14 bases, and the junction held 6 bases outside the gene matches. The CDR3 region is CASSPGLAGVKFF. The CDR3 DNA is TGTGCCAGCAGCCCCGGACTAGCGGGAGTTAAGTTCTTC.

V and J are TRBV20-1 and TRBJ1-1, with unresolved D. The V end lost 6 bases, the J end lost 4 bases, and 9 bases lay between the germline ends. This CDR3 is 11 amino acids long. Germline-derived CDR1 and CDR2 are DFQATT and SNEGSKA (reference sequence). The CDR3 sequence: CSATLGTEAFF. The CDR3 nucleotides are TGCAGTGCAACTCTCGGCACTGAAGCTTTCTTT.

The chain couples TRBV28 to TRBJ2-7; 9 bases line up with TRBD1. This CDR3 is built from 13 residues. The germline gives CDR1 MDHEN, CDR2 SYDVKM. J lost 3 bases, V lost 6 bases, and 3 bases had no gene match. CDR3: CASRRDRVYEQYF. The DNA of the CDR3 is TGTGCCAGCAGAAGGGACAGGGTCTACGAGCAGTACTTC.

In the case of this clone: In the same sample, other DNA sequences code for this CDR3. V usage is TRBV5-1 and J usage is TRBJ1-2, with TRBD1 identical over 7 bases. This CDR3 has 14 amino acids. In germline, CDR1 is SGHRS, CDR2 YFSETQ. Losses at the gene ends were 0 bases for V and 2 bases for J; bases not matched to a gene: 1. CDR3 protein: CASSLEGANYGYTF. The CDR3 bases are TGCGCCAGCAGCTTGGAGGGGGCGAACTATGGCTACACCTTC. Drawing the rest from reference TRBV5-1 and TRBJ1-2, the complete variable domain is KAGVTQTPRYLIKTRGQQVTLSCSPISGHRSVSWYQQTPGQGLQFLFEYFSETQRNKGNFPGRFSGRQFSNSRSEMNVSTLELGDSALYLCASSLEGANYGYTFGSGTRLTVV.

The chain combines TRBV5-6 with TRBJ1-2; D is ambiguous. Germline V gene data show CDR1 as SGHDT and CDR2 as YYEEEE. The CDR3 is made up of 13 amino acids. Trimming removed 2 bases from V and 8 bases from J, with 13 bases in between. CDR3 sequence reads: CASSFPGIGGYTF. As DNA, the CDR3 is TGTGCCAGCAGCTTCCCCGGGATTGGGGGCTACACCTTC.

This chain links TRBV11-2 with TRBJ1-1; tentatively, D is TRBD1 (5 bases). CDR3 length: 14 amino acids. Germline assignment: CDR1 SGHAT and CDR2 FQNNGV. V shed 5 bases and J shed 0 bases, with 10 bases lying between them. CDR3 amino acids: CASSEQVLNTEAFF. The CDR3 coding sequence is TGTGCCAGCAGCGAACAGGTATTGAACACTGAAGCTTTCTTT.

The chain has TRBV5-4 and TRBJ2-5, with D perhaps TRBD2 (5 bases). V lost 4 bases to trimming and J lost 1 base, with 14 bases between them. The CDR3 consists of 15 residues. Per germline, CDR1 SGHNT and CDR2 YYREEE (reference sequence). This CDR3 reads CASSPGTRLQETQYF. The DNA for the CDR3 is TGTGCCAGCAGCCCCGGAACTAGGCTCCAAGAGACCCAGTACTTC.

Only a few counts were recorded for this clone. At the DNA level, this CDR3 is encoded by other sequences in the same sample as well. The CDR3: CASSQLQGLEQYF. CDR3 DNA sequence: TGTGCCAGCAGCCAACTCCAGGGTCTCGAGCAGTACTTC. This chain uses TRBV7-6 with TRBJ2-7; D possibly corresponds to TRBD1 (5 bases). The CDR3 extends over 13 amino acids. V was pared by 5 bases and J by 6 bases, with 14 bases between. Germline CDR1 SGHVS, CDR2 FNYEAQ.

V and J are TRBV29-1 and TRBJ1-1, with 11 bases matching TRBD1. Germline-derived CDR1 and CDR2 are SQVTM and ANQGSEA. With V trimmed by 6 bases and J by 3 bases, 3 bases remained unmatched. The CDR3 is 13 residues long. CDR3 DNA: TGCAGCGTCCAGGGACAGGGGGACACTGAAGCTTTCTTT. The encoded protein is CSVQGQGDTEAFF.

The chain recombines TRBV28 with TRBJ1-4; no firm D call. V lost 4 bases to trimming and J lost 8 bases, with 8 bases between them. The CDR3 has 12 amino acids. Germline V lookup: CDR1 MDHEN, CDR2 SYDVKM. CDR3 in amino acids: CASSYSAEKLFF. DNA of the CDR3: TGTGCCAGCAGTTACAGTGCAGAAAAACTGTTTTTT.

This clone was observed once. This CDR3 reads CASSFGIGGAGGELFF. The CDR3 DNA sequence: TGCGCCAGCAGCTTTGGAATAGGGGGCGCCGGCGGGGAGCTGTTTTTT. The chain carries TRBV5-1 and TRBJ2-2; 7 bases are shared with TRBD1. Germline-derived CDR1 and CDR2 are SGHRS and YFSETQ. The V segment lost 2 bases and the J segment 7 bases; nucleotides outside the gene matches: 11. The CDR3 is 16 amino acids.

The J gene is TRBJ1-2, the V gene TRBV7-2; D not resolved. This CDR3 region has 15 residues. V lost 3 bases and J 2 bases, leaving 13 bases between the germline ends. From germline, CDR1 is SGHTA and CDR2 FQGNSA. CDR3: CASSFHGSRNYGYTF. The DNA of the CDR3 is TGTGCCAGCAGCTTTCACGGGTCCCGCAACTATGGCTACACCTTC.

V is TRBV9 and J is TRBJ1-3; D may be TRBD1 (5 bases). CDR1 is SGDLS and CDR2 is YYNGEE in the germline V gene. The CDR3 extends over 18 amino acids. V was cut by 4 bases and J by 0 bases, with 20 bases left in between. In DNA, the CDR3 is TGTGCCAGCAGCCCGCCAGGAGTCAGGGCCGTCTCTGGAAACACCATATATTTT. Protein: CASSPPGVRAVSGNTIYF. Full variable domain (outside the CDR3, taken from reference TRBV9 and TRBJ1-3): DSGVTQTPKHLITATGQRVTLRCSPRSGDLSVYWYQQSLDQGLQFLIQYYNGEERAKGNILERFSAQQFPDLHSELNLSSLELGDSALYFCASSPPGVRAVSGNTIYFGEGSWLTVV.

The V call is TRBV19, the J call TRBJ2-3, with 7 bases aligning to TRBD1. The CDR3 runs to 15 residues. The germline V gene encodes CDR1 LNHDA and CDR2 SQIVND (reference sequence). Germline trimming cut 5 bases from V and 2 bases from J; bases unmatched to any gene: 7. The CDR3 sequence is CASSPTTGFTDTQYF. DNA for the CDR3: TGTGCCAGTAGTCCCACGACAGGGTTCACAGATACGCAGTATTTT.

This chain connects TRBV9 to TRBJ2-1, with D possibly matching TRBD1 (6 bases). CDR1 and CDR2 (germline): SGDLS, YYNGEE. The V end lost 5 bases, the J end lost 10 bases, and 13 bases lay between the germline ends. CDR3 length: 12 amino acids. The CDR3 DNA is TGTGCCAGCAGGGGGGCCCACGACGAGCAGTTCTTC. As protein: CASRGAHDEQFF.

The V call is TRBV4-3, the J call TRBJ1-4; a weak D match, TRBD1 (5 bases). This CDR3 has 15 residues. Germline V gene sequence: CDR1 LGHNA, CDR2 YSLEER. The V gene lost 1 base and the J gene lost 8 bases, with 14 bases spanning the gap. CDR3 sequence: CASSQGGGVVEKLFF. The CDR3 DNA sequence: TGCGCCAGCAGCCAAGGCGGAGGGGTCGTCGAAAAACTGTTTTTT.

The CDR3 loop reads CAIKGGPTSYEQYF. CDR3 nucleotide sequence: TGTGCCATCAAGGGGGGGCCCACCTCCTACGAGCAGTACTTC. The chain uses TRBV10-3 and TRBJ2-7; tentative D call: TRBD2 (7 bases). With 7 bases removed from V and 0 bases from J, the gap between germline ends came to 13 bases. Looked up from germline, CDR1 is ENHRY and CDR2 is SYGVKD. CDR3 length: 14 amino acids.

This rearrangement joins TRBV7-9 to TRBJ1-4, with 7 bases aligning to TRBD1. This CDR3 contains 15 residues. V was pared by 5 bases and J by 7 bases, with 10 bases of the junction left unmatched. Per germline, CDR1 SEHNR and CDR2 FQNEAQ (reference sequence). The CDR3 here is CASSPRAGGGEKLFF. The CDR3 DNA reads as TGTGCCAGCAGCCCTCGCGCAGGGGGTGGTGAAAAACTGTTTTTT.

About this clone itself: Additional DNA sequences in this sample encode the identical CDR3. The chain combines TRBV28 with TRBJ1-2, with D perhaps matching TRBD1 (6 bases). V gave up 5 bases and J gave up 4 bases, with 11 bases separating them. Germline V gene data show CDR1 as MDHEN and CDR2 as SYDVKM. CDR3 length: 13 residues. The CDR3, as DNA: TGTGCCAGCAGTCCCGGGACACTCTATGGCTACACCTTC. It encodes CASSPGTLYGYTF.